This T cell receptor (beta chain) was identified in a study of Ad26.COV2.S vaccination and SARS-CoV-2 variants. The ends lost 4 bases at V and 2 bases at J; junction bases unmatched: 12. The length of the CDR3 is 17 residues. CDR1 and CDR2 (germline): MRHNA, SNTAGT. Treatment in this sample: roughly 19 received Ad26.COV2.S at low or high dose, single or two shots; several received placebo; per-sample allocation not given. The investigators took samples on day 63 after the first vaccine or placebo injection. Method: immunoSEQ multiplex PCR; TCRdb's copy keeps in-frame clones and lacks some. The sample has hundreds of thousands of clones; nearly 90% are singletons.

This sequence originates from a person aged 18-65 years who received the Ad26.COV2.S COVID-19 vaccine or a placebo. The genes are TRBV6-4 and TRBJ2-7; TRBD2 aligns across 9 bases. The sequencing here drew on peripheral blood, taken in a trial of Ad26.COV2.S vaccine versus placebo. The DNA for the CDR3 is TGTGCCAGCAGTGTACGACGGGCTAGCGGGGAAACCTACGAGCAGTACGTC. This gives the protein CASSVRRASGETYEQYV.